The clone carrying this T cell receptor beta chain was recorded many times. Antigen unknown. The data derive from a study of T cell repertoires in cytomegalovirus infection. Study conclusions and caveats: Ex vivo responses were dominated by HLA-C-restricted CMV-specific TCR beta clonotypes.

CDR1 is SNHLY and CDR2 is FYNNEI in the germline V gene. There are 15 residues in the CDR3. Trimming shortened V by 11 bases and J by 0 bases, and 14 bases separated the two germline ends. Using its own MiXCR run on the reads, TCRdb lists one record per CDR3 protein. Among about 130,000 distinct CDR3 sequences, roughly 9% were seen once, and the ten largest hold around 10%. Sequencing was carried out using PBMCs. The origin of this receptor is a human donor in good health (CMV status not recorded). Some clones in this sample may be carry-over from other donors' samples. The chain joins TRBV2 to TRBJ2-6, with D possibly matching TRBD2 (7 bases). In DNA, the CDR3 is TGTGCCTCGAGGGGGGGGATCTCTGGGGCCAACGTCCTGACTTTC. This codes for CASRGGISGANVLTF.